Following are 26 T cell receptor beta chains from one sample sequenced in a study of CD8 T cells in ankylosing spondylitis. Whole-study results and caveats: Apparently characteristic of ankylosing spondylitis blood was a TCR beta motif (fewer than ten highly homologous variants).

Antigens for these TCRs are unknown. TCRdb re-called the 5' RACE reads with MiXCR, one entry per CDR3 protein. Here the sample spans 670,000 or so distinct CDR3 sequences, around 20% being singletons. The sequenced material came from blood, either unsorted or a sorted T cell fraction (not recorded which). The receptor set was obtained from a male donor with ankylosing spondylitis.

This clonotype has at least ten counts. This CDR3 is CASSFDSDLMNTEAFF. CDR3 DNA: TGTGCCAGCAGTTTCGACAGCGACTTGATGAACACTGAAGCTTTCTTT. The chain carries TRBV12-3 or TRBV12-4 and TRBJ1-1; D is perhaps TRBD1 (5 bases). V was shortened by 3 bases and J by 0 bases, with 14 bases between the two germline ends. The length of the CDR3 is 16 residues.

This clonotype was observed a few times. J is TRBJ2-3 and V is TRBV20-1, with TRBD2 identical over 9 bases. The germline CDR1 and CDR2 sequences are DFQATT and SNEGSKA (reference sequence). The CDR3 consists of 15 residues. Losses at the gene ends were 0 bases for V and 9 bases for J; bases not matched to a gene: 10. Written as DNA, the CDR3 is TGCAGTGCTAGAGATAGGATTAGCGGGAGTAAGACGCAGTATTTT. The encoded protein is CSARDRISGSKTQYF.

The chain joins TRBV12-3 or TRBV12-4 to TRBJ2-1; D is undetermined. The CDR3 has 15 amino acids. The ends were cut back, 2 bases at V and 8 bases at J, with 16 bases in the middle. The CDR3 protein is CASSLWNPTIDEQFF. CDR3 sequence (DNA): TGTGCCAGCAGTTTATGGAACCCGACGATCGATGAGCAGTTCTTC.

This rearrangement joins TRBV6-2 or TRBV6-3 to TRBJ2-5, with 10 nucleotides matching TRBD1. V was pared by 2 bases and J by 5 bases, with 5 bases of the junction left unmatched. This CDR3 spans 15 amino acids. CDR1 is MNHEY and CDR2 is SVGEGT in the germline V gene. The CDR3 coding sequence is TGTGCCAGCAGTTACGGACAGGGGGTGTGGGAGACCCAGTACTTC. Translating it yields CASSYGQGVWETQYF.

The chain recombines TRBV6-1 with TRBJ1-5; D is possibly TRBD1 (6 bases). Trimming pared 4 bases from V and 4 bases from J, leaving 17 bases between. The CDR3 has 16 residues. Germline CDR1 is MNHNS and CDR2 is SASEGT. CDR3 nucleotides: TGTGCCAGCAGTGTGGACAGCGGAAGGGTGAATCAGCCCCAGCATTTT. This codes for CASSVDSGRVNQPQHF.

This clonotype was counted a few times. This chain connects TRBV25-1 to TRBJ1-5; tentative D call: TRBD1 (5 bases). V lost 1 base and J lost 7, with 8 bases in between. CDR1 MGHDK and CDR2 SYGVNS come from the germline V gene. The CDR3 has 13 residues. In DNA, the CDR3 is TGTGCCAGCAGTGAATCAGGGAGGCAGCCCCAGCATTTT. Amino acid sequence: CASSESGRQPQHF.

V usage is TRBV5-1 and J usage is TRBJ1-3; D is possibly TRBD1 (6 bases). The ends were cut back, 1 base at V and 3 bases at J, with 14 bases in the middle. Germline CDR1 reads SGHRS; CDR2 reads YFSETQ. This CDR3 spans 16 amino acids. The CDR3 loop reads CASSLTAQGGGNTIYF. The CDR3 coding sequence is TGCGCCAGCAGCTTGACAGCACAGGGTGGTGGAAACACCATATATTTT.

This clonotype was detected ten times or more. The rearrangement links TRBV5-1 to TRBJ1-1; 8 positions agree with TRBD1. Germline V lookup: CDR1 SGHRS, CDR2 YFSETQ. This CDR3 has 16 amino acids. V gave up 5 bases and J gave up 0 bases; unmatched junction bases: 9. The CDR3 DNA reads TGCGCCAGCAGTCCCGGGACAGGAGGAATGAACACTGAAGCTTTCTTT. Translated: CASSPGTGGMNTEAFF.

The rearrangement links TRBV15 to TRBJ2-7, with TRBD1 matching over 7 bases. The CDR3 contains 15 residues. Germline V gene lookup returns CDR1 LNHNV and CDR2 YYDKDF (reference sequence). V gave up 1 base and J gave up 2 bases; unmatched junction bases: 5. CDR3 sequence (DNA): TGTGCCACCAGCAGAGGGGGGCAGGGGGCCTACGAGCAGTACTTC. As protein: CATSRGGQGAYEQYF.

The chain uses TRBV20-1 and TRBJ2-2; 7 bases are shared with TRBD2. V trimming: 1 base; J trimming: 7 bases; junction bases outside the gene matches: 12. Germline V gene sequence: CDR1 DFQATT, CDR2 SNEGSKA (reference sequence). The CDR3 spans 16 residues. The CDR3 loop is CSARAPGGRGIGELFF. The CDR3 DNA reads TGCAGTGCTAGAGCCCCGGGTGGGAGGGGCATCGGGGAGCTGTTTTTT.

This clonotype was counted once. A junction end diverges from the germline sequence, so it may reflect a read error. V and J are TRBV5-1 and TRBJ2-1; 8 bases match TRBD1. This CDR3 is built from 15 residues. The germline V gene encodes CDR1 SGHRS and CDR2 YFSETQ. The CDR3 sequence: CASSLGDRPYDEQFF. The CDR3 nucleotides read TGCGCCAGCAGCTTGGGGGACAGGCCCTACGATGAGCAGTTCTTC.

The gene calls are TRBV6-2 or TRBV6-3 and TRBJ2-1; 8 nucleotides line up with TRBD2. J lost 9 bases, V lost 6 bases, and 10 bases had no gene match. The CDR3 totals 14 residues. The germline gives CDR1 MNHEY, CDR2 SVGEGT. The CDR3: CASRTSGRVGEQFF. CDR3 DNA sequence: TGTGCCAGCAGGACCAGCGGGAGAGTCGGTGAGCAGTTCTTC.

V gene TRBV2 combines with J gene TRBJ1-1; the D gene is possibly TRBD1 (6 bases). The CDR3 spans 13 residues. Germline CDR1 SNHLY, CDR2 FYNNEI. The V gene lost 6 bases and the J gene lost 6 bases, with 14 bases spanning the gap. DNA of the CDR3: TGTGCCAGCAGAGTTCAGGGGCTGGCTGAAGCTTTCTTT. Its translation: CASRVQGLAEAFF.

The chain has TRBV12-3 or TRBV12-4 and TRBJ2-7; D might be TRBD1 or TRBD2, each matching 5 bases. V was cut by 3 bases and J by 6 bases, with 9 bases left in between. The length of the CDR3 is 12 residues. The CDR3 protein is CASSLGVAEQYF. The CDR3 nucleotides are TGTGCCAGCAGTTTGGGGGTGGCCGAGCAGTACTTC.

This clonotype was observed a handful of times. The rearrangement uses TRBV6-1 and TRBJ1-4, with TRBD1 matching over 8 bases. CDR3 length equals 15 residues. J lost 4 bases, V lost 6 bases, and 7 bases had no gene match. Germline lookup yields CDR1 MNHNS and CDR2 SASEGT. The DNA for the CDR3 is TGTGCCAGCAGAGCCGGGACAGGCCTTAATGAAAAACTGTTTTTT. Translated, it gives CASRAGTGLNEKLFF.

CDR3 DNA: TGTGCCAGCAGAGACAGGGGTGTCTACGAGCAGTACTTC. This codes for CASRDRGVYEQYF. The V and J genes are TRBV2 and TRBJ2-7; TRBD1 aligns across 8 bases. Germline loops: CDR1 SNHLY, CDR2 FYNNEI. V lost 6 bases and J lost 3; bases outside the gene matches: 4. The CDR3 has 13 amino acids.

The chain employs TRBV7-2 and TRBJ2-1; 9 bases align to TRBD1. CDR3 length: 16 residues. V was clipped by 5 bases and J by 8 bases; unmatched bases: 13. Germline V lookup: CDR1 SGHTA, CDR2 FQGNSA. Written as DNA, the CDR3 is TGTGCCAGCAGCCCTAGGACAGGGGCGCGGTGGGATGAGCAGTTCTTC. Translating it yields CASSPRTGARWDEQFF.

This clonotype was picked up a small number of times. The gene calls are TRBV29-1 and TRBJ1-2; 9 bases are shared with TRBD1. Germline CDR1 reads SQVTM; CDR2 reads ANQGSEA. V shed 6 bases, J shed 6 bases, and the junction held 11 bases outside the gene matches. The CDR3 has 14 amino acids. This CDR3 is CSVLPGQGTNGYTF. DNA of the CDR3: TGCAGCGTGCTCCCGGGACAGGGAACGAATGGCTACACCTTC.

This clonotype occurred once. A single base separates this from a much larger clone, so it may be a read error. The rearrangement uses TRBV28 and TRBJ2-5; no reliable D call. CDR3 length: 13 residues. V lost 5 bases, J lost 0 bases, and 7 bases lay in between. Germline-derived CDR1 and CDR2 are MDHEN and SYDVKM. The CDR3 region has the DNA TGTGCCAGCAGTGGGTCAAACCAAGAGACCCAGTACTTC. The encoded protein is CASSGSNQETQYF.

This clonotype was observed at least ten times. This rearrangement joins TRBV5-1 to TRBJ1-6; TRBD1 is a possible D gene (5 bases). CDR3 length equals 16 residues. The germline V gene encodes CDR1 SGHRS and CDR2 YFSETQ. Trimming took off 1 base at V and 0 bases at J, with 8 bases between the two ends. The CDR3, as DNA: TGCGCCAGCAGCTTGCGGGGGGGCTCCTATAATTCACCCCTCCACTTT. This encodes CASSLRGGSYNSPLHF.

The chain is built from TRBV20-1 and TRBJ2-1, with TRBD2 as a possible D gene (6 bases). The CDR3 consists of 14 residues. V lost 6 bases and J lost 3, with 15 bases in between. Germline V gives CDR1 DFQATT, CDR2 SNEGSKA (reference sequence). In nucleotides, the CDR3 is TGCAGTGCCCCCCCTAGCGTAGACTACAATGAGCAGTTCTTC. Its translation: CSAPPSVDYNEQFF.

The chain is built from TRBV12-3 or TRBV12-4 and TRBJ2-5; unclear D gene. Trimming removed 3 bases from V and 5 bases from J, with 10 bases in between. CDR3 length: 13 residues. Here the CDR3 DNA reads TGTGCCAGCAGTTTCTCTAGGCGGGAGACCCAGTACTTC. Its translation is CASSFSRRETQYF.

This clonotype showed up many times. This chain links TRBV27 with TRBJ2-7; D is unclear. Germline V CDR1 and CDR2: MNHEY, SMNVEV (reference sequence). The V end was cut by 2 bases, the J end by 1 base, with 6 bases between. CDR3 length equals 13 residues. The CDR3 nucleotides are TGTGCCAGCAGTTTAATAGGGTCCTACGAGCAGTACTTC. Protein sequence: CASSLIGSYEQYF.

The table lists this clonotype with many counts. This sequence joins TRBV12-3 or TRBV12-4 and TRBJ1-5; 8 bases are shared with TRBD1. With V trimmed by 7 bases and J by 6 bases, 11 bases remained unmatched. CDR3 length equals 15 residues. CDR3 bases: TGTGCCAGCACCCCGGACAGGGCGGTGGGTCAGCCCCAGCATTTT. This sequence encodes CASTPDRAVGQPQHF.

This clonotype was seen a handful of times. V gene TRBV5-1 combines with J gene TRBJ2-7; 7 bases are a match to TRBD2. With 3 bases clipped from V and 0 bases from J, the junction kept 15 bases outside the gene matches. The CDR3 is 18 residues long. CDR1 is SGHRS and CDR2 is YFSETQ in the germline V gene. CDR3 region: CASSSNLGAGWSSYEQYF. The CDR3 coding sequence is TGCGCCAGCAGCTCGAATTTGGGAGCGGGGTGGAGCTCCTACGAGCAGTACTTC.

The J gene is TRBJ2-1, the V gene TRBV12-3 or TRBV12-4; 9 bases map to TRBD1. This CDR3 comprises 15 residues. V lost 5 bases and J lost 4; bases outside the gene matches: 6. The CDR3 DNA sequence: TGTGCCAGCAGTCTCTGGACAGGGGAATACAATGAGCAGTTCTTC. Its protein product is CASSLWTGEYNEQFF.